This TCR beta chain is drawn from a study of cytomegalovirus exposure and HLA in healthy donors. The CDR3 contains 15 residues. CDR1 and CDR2 from the germline V gene are LNHDA and SQIVND (reference sequence). The V end lost 1 base, the J end lost 7 bases, and 14 bases lay between the germline ends. With 60 Vbeta and 13 Jbeta primers, the PCR was carried out. TCRdb's table, derived via immunoSEQ multiplex PCR, lists solely in-frame clones and lacks some. The sample comprises over 110,000 clones, approximately 80% of which are singletons, and about 2.3% rests with the top ten. Sequenced: PBMCs. This rearrangement joins TRBV19 to TRBJ1-5, with D perhaps TRBD1 (5 bases). The clonotype originates from a male donor in good health and CMV-seronegative. The CDR3 DNA sequence: TGTGCCAGTAGTATAGCCAGGGTATCGGAGCAGCCCCAGCATTTT. This sequence encodes CASSIARVSEQPQHF.